Listed below are T cell receptor beta chains from one sample, sequenced in a study of cytomegalovirus exposure and HLA in healthy donors. The assay was immunoSEQ multiplex PCR, and TCRdb's table has in-frame clones only and misses some. The data contain roughly 150,000 clones, roughly 79% of them singletons. The source material was PBMCs. All receptors come from a male donor in good health and CMV-seronegative. Each CDR3 is given with its conserved first and last residue. D genes are given only for firm matches. Some rows mark clone size as missing; the rest say once, few, many or name a class of expanded clone.

size: once
J: TRBJ1-2
V: TRBV9
D: .
DNA: TGTGCCAGCAGACAGGGTGTCGGTCGAGACTATGGCTACACCTTC
CDR3: CASRQGVGRDYGYTF

size: .
J: TRBJ1-5
V: TRBV7-2
D: .
DNA: TGTGCCAGCAGCTTAGTGGGGGGGAGTGGTCAGCCCCAGCATTTT
CDR3: CASSLVGGSGQPQHF

size: .
J: TRBJ1-1
V: TRBV7-2
D: .
DNA: TGTGCCAGCAGCTTAAACCCCTCCGGCGGCACTGAAGCTTTCTTT
CDR3: CASSLNPSGGTEAFF

size: .
J: TRBJ1-2
V: TRBV2
D: TRBD1
DNA: TGTGCCAGCAGTACAGGGGCGGCCATCTATGGCTACACCTTC
CDR3: CASSTGAAIYGYTF

size: .
J: TRBJ2-7
V: TRBV7-9
D: TRBD1
DNA: TGTGCCAGCAGCTCAGACAGGGGGGGATACGAGCAGTACTTC
CDR3: CASSSDRGGYEQYF

size: .
J: TRBJ2-2
V: TRBV29-1
D: .
DNA: TGCAGCGTTGTTGGACACTTGAACACCGGGGAGCTGTTTTTT
CDR3: CSVVGHLNTGELFF

size: .
J: TRBJ2-1
V: TRBV5-6
D: TRBD2
DNA: TGTGCCAGTCGGGAGGGCCCCTACAATGAGCAGTTCTTC
CDR3: CASREGPYNEQFF

size: .
J: TRBJ1-6
V: TRBV4-3
D: .
DNA: TGCGCCAGCAGCCCCACCTGGGGCCAGGGTTCACCCCTCCACTTT
CDR3: CASSPTWGQGSPLHF

size: .
J: TRBJ1-1
V: TRBV27
D: .
DNA: TGTGCCACCTTTAGGGGACTCTACCCGAACACTGAAGCTTTCTTT
CDR3: CATFRGLYPNTEAFF

size: .
J: TRBJ2-5
V: TRBV28
D: TRBD1
DNA: TGTGCCAGCAGCCTACGGGGACAGTTAAACCAAGAGACCCAGTACTTC
CDR3: CASSLRGQLNQETQYF

size: .
J: TRBJ2-1
V: TRBV5-1
D: .
DNA: TGCGCCAGCAGCCGGACGCTCGCCGGGAACAATGAGCAGTTCTTC
CDR3: CASSRTLAGNNEQFF

size: .
J: TRBJ1-2
V: TRBV7-2
D: .
DNA: TGTGCCAGCAGTCTACGTTCCGGGGGGGGGCACGGTGGCTACACCTTC
CDR3: CASSLRSGGGHGGYTF

size: .
J: TRBJ1-2
V: TRBV10-3
D: TRBD1
DNA: TGTGCCATCAGGAGCGGACAGGGAGAGGGCTACACCTTC
CDR3: CAIRSGQGEGYTF

size: .
J: TRBJ2-5
V: TRBV28
D: .
DNA: TGTGCCAGCAGTTTTTGGGGCCGGGAGACCCAGTACTTC
CDR3: CASSFWGRETQYF

size: .
J: TRBJ1-5
V: TRBV10-2
D: .
DNA: TGCGCCAGCAGTGCGGGGGTAAATAGCAATCAGCCCCAGCATTTT
CDR3: CASSAGVNSNQPQHF

size: .
J: TRBJ2-1
V: TRBV27
D: .
DNA: TGTGCCAGCAGTTATGGGGCGCGGTCCTACAATGAGCAGTTCTTC
CDR3: CASSYGARSYNEQFF

size: once
J: TRBJ1-1
V: TRBV21-1
D: .
DNA: TGTGCCAGCAGCACTTCAGCGACAGAGAACACTGAAGCTTTCTTT
CDR3: CASSTSATENTEAFF

size: .
J: TRBJ2-5
V: TRBV9
D: TRBD2
DNA: TGTGCCAGCAGCGGAAGCGGGGGGGCCTTAGAGACCCAGTACTTC
CDR3: CASSGSGGALETQYF

size: .
J: TRBJ1-1
V: TRBV7-9
D: .
DNA: TGTGCCAGCAGCTCGCAGGGAGGAACTGAAGCTTTCTTT
CDR3: CASSSQGGTEAFF

size: .
J: TRBJ1-1
V: TRBV4-3
D: TRBD1
DNA: TGCGCCAGCAGCGAATCGGACAGGGTGAACACTGAAGCTTTCTTT
CDR3: CASSESDRVNTEAFF

size: .
J: TRBJ1-3
V: TRBV30
D: .
DNA: TGTGCCTGGAGGGGGGGGCAAATTGGAAACACCATATATTTT
CDR3: CAWRGGQIGNTIYF

size: once
J: TRBJ2-1
V: TRBV11-2
D: TRBD2
DNA: TGTGCCAGCAGCTTGAGCGGACTAGCGGGGGGTGAGCAGTTCTTC
CDR3: CASSLSGLAGGEQFF

size: .
J: TRBJ2-6
V: TRBV9
D: TRBD1
DNA: TGTGCCAGCAACCTGAAGGACAGGGGCTCTGGGGCCAACGTCCTGACTTTC
CDR3: CASNLKDRGSGANVLTF

size: .
J: TRBJ2-2
V: TRBV5-6
D: TRBD1
DNA: TGTGCCAGCAGCTTGGAAGGGGGCTCCCGTCTCGGGGAGCTGTTTTTT
CDR3: CASSLEGGSRLGELFF

size: .
J: TRBJ2-3
V: TRBV29-1
D: .
DNA: TGCAGCGTTCCCACCGCTGACAGACTCACAGATACGCAGTATTTT
CDR3: CSVPTADRLTDTQYF

size: .
J: TRBJ1-2
V: TRBV19
D: TRBD1
DNA: TGTGCCAGTAGATTGTCCGCAGGGGGTATAGGCTATGGCTACACCTTC
CDR3: CASRLSAGGIGYGYTF

size: .
J: TRBJ1-6
V: TRBV7-6
D: TRBD1
DNA: TGTGCCAGCAGCCCCCGGACAGGGACTGCACCCCTCCACTTT
CDR3: CASSPRTGTAPLHF

size: few
J: TRBJ2-5
V: TRBV6-5
D: .
DNA: TGTGCCAGCAGTTCCTCCCCCGGGGGCCAAGAGACCCAGTACTTC
CDR3: CASSSSPGGQETQYF

size: .
J: TRBJ1-2
V: TRBV2
D: .
DNA: TGTGCCAGCAGGTTGGAACAGGGCTTTGGCTACACCTTC
CDR3: CASRLEQGFGYTF

size: .
J: TRBJ2-2
V: TRBV7-9
D: TRBD2
DNA: TGTGCCAGCAGCCCAGCGGGCGGGAGTCTTACCGGGGAGCTGTTTTTT
CDR3: CASSPAGGSLTGELFF

size: few
J: TRBJ2-7
V: TRBV5-4
D: TRBD1
DNA: TGTGCCAGCAGCTTGAAGCAGGGGGCGCTTAGCTCCTACGAGCAGTACTTC
CDR3: CASSLKQGALSSYEQYF

size: few
J: TRBJ1-3
V: TRBV5-4
D: TRBD1
DNA: TGTGCCAGCAGCTCGACCGGGACAGGGAGAAACACCATATATTTT
CDR3: CASSSTGTGRNTIYF

size: .
J: TRBJ1-6
V: TRBV6-5
D: .
DNA: TGTGCCAGCGGAGATGGACAGAATTCACCCCTCCACTTT
CDR3: CASGDGQNSPLHF

size: .
J: TRBJ1-6
V: TRBV12-5
D: .
DNA: TGTGCTAGTGGTACCCCCGACAGGTATAATTCACCCCTCCACTTT
CDR3: CASGTPDRYNSPLHF

size: .
J: TRBJ2-5
V: TRBV30
D: .
DNA: TGTGCCTGGAGTGTGGGCATTGGGACCCAGTACTTC
CDR3: CAWSVGIGTQYF

size: .
J: TRBJ2-5
V: TRBV25-1
D: TRBD2
DNA: TGTGCCAGCAGTGGGACTAGCGGCCAAGAGACCCAGTACTTC
CDR3: CASSGTSGQETQYF

size: .
J: TRBJ1-2
V: TRBV9
D: .
DNA: TGTGCCAGCAGCGCCCGACAGGTATCTAACTATGGCTACACCTTC
CDR3: CASSARQVSNYGYTF

size: .
J: TRBJ2-1
V: TRBV7-3
D: TRBD1
DNA: TGTTCCAGCAGCTTATTCGACAGGGGGAACGACAATGAGCAGTTCTTC
CDR3: CSSSLFDRGNDNEQFF

size: .
J: TRBJ2-5
V: TRBV5-1
D: TRBD1
DNA: TGCGCCAGCAGCCAAGGGGGCTGGGGAGAGACCCAGTACTTC
CDR3: CASSQGGWGETQYF

size: .
J: TRBJ2-3
V: TRBV11-3
D: TRBD1
DNA: TGTGCCAGCAGCTTACGGTCGACAGGGGCAGATACGCAGTATTTT
CDR3: CASSLRSTGADTQYF

size: .
J: TRBJ2-3
V: TRBV18
D: TRBD2
DNA: TGTGCCAGCTCACTGGGACTAGCGGGAGTAGGAACAGATACGCAGTATTTT
CDR3: CASSLGLAGVGTDTQYF

size: .
J: TRBJ2-7
V: TRBV19
D: TRBD1
DNA: TGTGCCAGTAGTCGCCGGGACAGGGAGTGGCACGAGCAGTACTTC
CDR3: CASSRRDREWHEQYF

size: once
J: TRBJ2-5
V: TRBV18
D: .
DNA: TGTGCCAGCTCACCGAAGATGCAGGGCGCGGCCCAGTACTTC
CDR3: CASSPKMQGAAQYF

size: .
J: TRBJ2-1
V: TRBV19
D: TRBD2
DNA: TGTGCCAGTAGTCCATCCTGGACTAGCGGGGAGTTCTTC
CDR3: CASSPSWTSGEFF

size: .
J: TRBJ2-7
V: TRBV10-2
D: TRBD2
DNA: TGCGCCAGTTCCGGGACTAGCGGCTACGAGCAGTACTTC
CDR3: CASSGTSGYEQYF

size: .
J: TRBJ1-1
V: TRBV27
D: .
DNA: TGTGCCTCCCAAATGCGAACCTTAATGAACGCTGAAGCTTTCTTT
CDR3: CASQMRTLMNAEAFF

size: .
J: TRBJ1-2
V: TRBV5-1
D: TRBD1
DNA: TGCGCCAGCAGCTCGGAAACAGGGGGCTATGGCTACACCTTC
CDR3: CASSSETGGYGYTF

size: .
J: TRBJ1-4
V: TRBV5-1
D: .
DNA: TGCGCCAGCAGCCGATCACTGGCAACTAATGAAAAACTGTTTTTT
CDR3: CASSRSLATNEKLFF

size: .
J: TRBJ2-3
V: TRBV2
D: .
DNA: TGTGCCAGCAGTGGGACTGGAGATACGCAGTATTTT
CDR3: CASSGTGDTQYF

size: once
J: TRBJ2-7
V: TRBV5-6
D: .
DNA: TGTGCCAGCAGCTTGGTGCCGGACAACTCCTACGAGCAGTACTTC
CDR3: CASSLVPDNSYEQYF

size: .
J: TRBJ2-7
V: TRBV5-5
D: .
DNA: TGTGCCAGCAGCCTTACGCCCGGTACAGGTACCTACGAGCAGTACTTC
CDR3: CASSLTPGTGTYEQYF

size: .
J: TRBJ1-2
V: TRBV13
D: .
DNA: TGTGCCAGCAGCTTAGCTCCGGTCTATGGCTACACCTTC
CDR3: CASSLAPVYGYTF

size: .
J: TRBJ2-7
V: TRBV7-2
D: TRBD1
DNA: TGTGCCAGCAGCTTTTTGGACAGGGACGAGCAGTACTTC
CDR3: CASSFLDRDEQYF

size: .
J: TRBJ2-1
V: TRBV7-9
D: TRBD2
DNA: TGTGCCAGCAGTCAAGCTAGCGGGAGGGGGAATGAGCAGTTCTTC
CDR3: CASSQASGRGNEQFF

size: .
J: TRBJ2-4
V: TRBV7-2
D: TRBD1
DNA: TGTGCCAGCAGCCCGGGACAGAATCTAGCCAAAAACATTCAGTACTTC
CDR3: CASSPGQNLAKNIQYF